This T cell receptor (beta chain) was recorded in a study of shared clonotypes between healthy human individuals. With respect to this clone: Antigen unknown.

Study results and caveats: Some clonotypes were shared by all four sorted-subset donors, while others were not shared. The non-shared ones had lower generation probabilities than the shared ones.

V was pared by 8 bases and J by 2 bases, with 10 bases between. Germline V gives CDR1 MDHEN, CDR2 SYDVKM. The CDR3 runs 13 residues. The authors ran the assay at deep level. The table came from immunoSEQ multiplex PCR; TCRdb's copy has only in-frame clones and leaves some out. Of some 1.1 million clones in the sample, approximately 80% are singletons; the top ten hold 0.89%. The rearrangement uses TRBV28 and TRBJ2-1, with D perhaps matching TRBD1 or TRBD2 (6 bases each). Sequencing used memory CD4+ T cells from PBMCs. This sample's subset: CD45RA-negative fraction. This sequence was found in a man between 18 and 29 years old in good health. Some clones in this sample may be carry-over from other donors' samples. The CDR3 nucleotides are TGTGCCAGCGGCGGGACACCCTACAATGAGCAGTTCTTC. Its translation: CASGGTPYNEQFF.